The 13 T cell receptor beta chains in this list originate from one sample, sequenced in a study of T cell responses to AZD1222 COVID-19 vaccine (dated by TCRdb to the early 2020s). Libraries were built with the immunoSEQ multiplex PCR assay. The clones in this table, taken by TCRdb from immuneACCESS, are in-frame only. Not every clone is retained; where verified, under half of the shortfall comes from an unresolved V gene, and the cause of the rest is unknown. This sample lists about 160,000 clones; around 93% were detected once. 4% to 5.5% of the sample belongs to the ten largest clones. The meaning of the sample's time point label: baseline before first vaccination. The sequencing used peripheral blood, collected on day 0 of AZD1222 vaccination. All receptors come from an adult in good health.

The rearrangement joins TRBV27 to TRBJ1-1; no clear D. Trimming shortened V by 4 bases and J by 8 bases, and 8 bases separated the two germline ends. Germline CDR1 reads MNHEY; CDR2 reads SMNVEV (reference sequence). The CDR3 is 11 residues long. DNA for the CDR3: TGTGCCAGCAGTTCAGGTGGGGAAGCTTTCTTT. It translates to CASSSGGEAFF.

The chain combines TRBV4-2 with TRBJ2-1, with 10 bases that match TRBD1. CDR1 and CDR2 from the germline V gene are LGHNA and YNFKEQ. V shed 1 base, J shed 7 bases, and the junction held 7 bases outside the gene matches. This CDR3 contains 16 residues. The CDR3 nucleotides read TGTGCCAGCAGCCAAGTTGGGACAGGGGCCAGAAATGAGCAGTTCTTC. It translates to CASSQVGTGARNEQFF.

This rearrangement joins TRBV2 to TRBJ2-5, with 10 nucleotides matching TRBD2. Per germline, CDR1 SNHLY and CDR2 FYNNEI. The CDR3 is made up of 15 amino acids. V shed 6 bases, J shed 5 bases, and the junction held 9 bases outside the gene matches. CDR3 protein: CASSGLAGGWETQYF. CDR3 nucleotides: TGTGCCAGCAGCGGATTAGCGGGAGGATGGGAGACCCAGTACTTC. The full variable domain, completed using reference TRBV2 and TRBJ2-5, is EPEVTQTPSHQVTQMGQEVILRCVPISNHLYFYWYRQILGQKVEFLVSFYNNEISEKSEIFDDQFSVERPDGSNFTLKIRSTKLEDSAMYFCASSGLAGGWETQYFGPGTRLLVL.

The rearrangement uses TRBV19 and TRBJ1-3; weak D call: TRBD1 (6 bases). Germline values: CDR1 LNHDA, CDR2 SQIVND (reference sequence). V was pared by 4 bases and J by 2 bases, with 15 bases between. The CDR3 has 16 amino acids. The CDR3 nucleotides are TGTGCCAGTAGTACCGGGGGGGGCAGGGCTGGAAACACCATATATTTT. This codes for CASSTGGGRAGNTIYF. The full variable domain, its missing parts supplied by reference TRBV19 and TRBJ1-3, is DGGITQSPKYLFRKEGQNVTLSCEQNLNHDAMYWYRQDPGQGLRLIYYSQIVNDFQKGDIAEGYSVSREKKESFPLTVTSAQKNPTAFYLCASSTGGGRAGNTIYFGEGSWLTVV.

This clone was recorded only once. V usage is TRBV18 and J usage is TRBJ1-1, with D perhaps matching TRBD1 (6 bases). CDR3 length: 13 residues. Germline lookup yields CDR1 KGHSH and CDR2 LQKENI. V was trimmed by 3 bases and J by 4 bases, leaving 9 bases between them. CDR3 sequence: CASSPGGPTEAFF. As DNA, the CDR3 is TGTGCCAGCTCACCCGGGGGCCCCACTGAAGCTTTCTTT.

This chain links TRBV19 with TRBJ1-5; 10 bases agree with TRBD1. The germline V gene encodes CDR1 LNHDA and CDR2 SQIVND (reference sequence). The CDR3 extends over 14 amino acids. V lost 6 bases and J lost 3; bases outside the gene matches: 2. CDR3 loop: CASRGQGNNQPQHF. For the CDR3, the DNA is TGTGCCAGTAGGGGACAGGGGAACAATCAGCCCCAGCATTTT.

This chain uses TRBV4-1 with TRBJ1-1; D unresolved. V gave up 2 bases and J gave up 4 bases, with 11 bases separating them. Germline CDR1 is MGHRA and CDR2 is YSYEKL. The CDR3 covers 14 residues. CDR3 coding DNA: TGCGCCAGCAGCCAAACGGGAGGAAGCACTGAAGCTTTCTTT. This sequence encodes CASSQTGGSTEAFF.

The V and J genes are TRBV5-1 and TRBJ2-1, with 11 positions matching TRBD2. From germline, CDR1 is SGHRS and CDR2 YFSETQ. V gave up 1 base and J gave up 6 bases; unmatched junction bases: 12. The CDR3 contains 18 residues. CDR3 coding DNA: TGCGCCAGCAGCTTGACTAGCGGGAGTTTTTCTGTGGGCAATGAGCAGTTCTTC. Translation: CASSLTSGSFSVGNEQFF.

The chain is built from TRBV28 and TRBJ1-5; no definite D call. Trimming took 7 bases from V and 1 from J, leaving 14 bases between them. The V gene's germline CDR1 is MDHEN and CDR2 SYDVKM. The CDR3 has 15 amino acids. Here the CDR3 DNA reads TGTGCCAGCATTGGGGAGCAATGGAGCAATCAGCCCCAGCATTTT. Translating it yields CASIGEQWSNQPQHF.

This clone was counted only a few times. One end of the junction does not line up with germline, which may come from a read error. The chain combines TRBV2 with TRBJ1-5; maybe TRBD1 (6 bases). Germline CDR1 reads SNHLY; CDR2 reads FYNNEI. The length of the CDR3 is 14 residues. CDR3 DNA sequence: TGTGCCAGCAGTATTGGCGGGGGCAACCAGCCCCAGCATTTT. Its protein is CASSIGGGNQPQHF.

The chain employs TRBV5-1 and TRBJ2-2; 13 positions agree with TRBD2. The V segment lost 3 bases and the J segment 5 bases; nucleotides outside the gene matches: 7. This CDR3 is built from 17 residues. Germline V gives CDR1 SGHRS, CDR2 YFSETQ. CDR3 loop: CASSYIKGLAGTGELFF. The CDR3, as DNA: TGCGCCAGCAGCTACATAAAGGGACTAGCGGGAACCGGGGAGCTGTTTTTT.

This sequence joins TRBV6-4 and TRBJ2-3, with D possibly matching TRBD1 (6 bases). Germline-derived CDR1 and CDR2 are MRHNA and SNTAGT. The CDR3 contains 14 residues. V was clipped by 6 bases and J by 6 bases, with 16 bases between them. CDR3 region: CASSPGLQGDTQYF. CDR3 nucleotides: TGTGCCAGCAGCCCGGGGCTACAGGGCGATACGCAGTATTTT.

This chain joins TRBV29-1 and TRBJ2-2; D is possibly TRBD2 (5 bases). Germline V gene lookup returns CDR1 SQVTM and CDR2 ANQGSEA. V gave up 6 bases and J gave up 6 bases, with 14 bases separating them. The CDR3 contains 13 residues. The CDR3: CSVDYRRSGELFF. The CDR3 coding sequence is TGCAGCGTCGACTATCGGAGGTCCGGGGAGCTGTTTTTT.